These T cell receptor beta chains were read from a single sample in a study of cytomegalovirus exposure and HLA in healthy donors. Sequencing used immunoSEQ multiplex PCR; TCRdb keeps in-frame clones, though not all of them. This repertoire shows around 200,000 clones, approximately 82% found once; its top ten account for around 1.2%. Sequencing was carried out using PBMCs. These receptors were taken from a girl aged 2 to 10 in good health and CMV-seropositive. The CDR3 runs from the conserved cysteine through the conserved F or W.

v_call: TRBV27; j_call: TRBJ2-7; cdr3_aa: CATQPSRAPYEQYF
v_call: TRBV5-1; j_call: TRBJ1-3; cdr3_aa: CASSPRQGVYGNTIYF
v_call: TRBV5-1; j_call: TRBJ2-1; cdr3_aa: CASSLYLAEYNEQFF
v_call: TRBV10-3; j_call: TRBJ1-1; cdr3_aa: CAIQGSLNTEAFF
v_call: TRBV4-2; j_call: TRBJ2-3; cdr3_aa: CASSQGSSGGTDTQYF
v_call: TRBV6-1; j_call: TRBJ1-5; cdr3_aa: CASSLAYRDAQPQHF
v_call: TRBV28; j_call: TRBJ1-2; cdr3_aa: CASSHDRSYGYTF
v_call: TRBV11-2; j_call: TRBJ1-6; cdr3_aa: CASKRETGANSPLHF
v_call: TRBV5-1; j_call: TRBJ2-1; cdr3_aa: CASTRGTSGGLDHNEQFF
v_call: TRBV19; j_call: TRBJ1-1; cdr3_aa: CASRQGQSNTEAFF